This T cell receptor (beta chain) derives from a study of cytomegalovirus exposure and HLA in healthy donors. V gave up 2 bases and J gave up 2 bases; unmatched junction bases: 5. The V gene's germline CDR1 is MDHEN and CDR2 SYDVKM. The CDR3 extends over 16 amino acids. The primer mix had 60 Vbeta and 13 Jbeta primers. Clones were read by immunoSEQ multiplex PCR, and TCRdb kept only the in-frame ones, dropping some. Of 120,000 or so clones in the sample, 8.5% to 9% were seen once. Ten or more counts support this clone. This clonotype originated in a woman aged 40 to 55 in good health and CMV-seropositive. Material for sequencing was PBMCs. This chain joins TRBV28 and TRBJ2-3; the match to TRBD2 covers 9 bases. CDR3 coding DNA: TGTGCCAGCAGTTTAGCTAGCGGGGCCACCACAGATACGCAGTATTTT. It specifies CASSLASGATTDTQYF.